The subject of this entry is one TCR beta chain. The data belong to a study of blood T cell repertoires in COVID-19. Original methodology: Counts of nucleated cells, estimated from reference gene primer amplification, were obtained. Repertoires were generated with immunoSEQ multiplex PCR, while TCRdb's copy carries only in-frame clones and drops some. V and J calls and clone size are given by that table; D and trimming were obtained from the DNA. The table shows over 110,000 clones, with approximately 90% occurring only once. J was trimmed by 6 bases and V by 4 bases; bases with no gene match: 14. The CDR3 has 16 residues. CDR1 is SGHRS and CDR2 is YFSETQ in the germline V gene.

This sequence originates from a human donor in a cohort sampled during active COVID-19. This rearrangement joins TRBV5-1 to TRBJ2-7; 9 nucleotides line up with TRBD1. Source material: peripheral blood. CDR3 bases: TGCGCCAGCAGCGGGCTCTTCCGGGACAGGGAACGCGAGCAGTACTTC. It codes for CASSGLFRDREREQYF.